These T cell receptor beta chains were read from a single sample in a study of T-cell reconstitution after alpha-beta-depleted transplantation in children. TCRdb redid the calling of the PCR reads with MiXCR, one entry per CDR3 protein. The sample carries more than 300,000 distinct CDR3 sequences, roughly 17% recorded once. The sequencing used PBMCs, mostly from graft donor cells, collected 360 days after TCRalphabeta/CD19-depleted stem cell transplant. These receptor sequences come from a male patient aged 2 to 10 who had a stem cell transplant for acute lymphoblastic leukemia, so the T cells may come from the graft donor. Both conserved end residues are part of each CDR3. The order of the fields is D gene, V gene, J gene, clone size, CDR3 protein, CDR3 DNA. A D gene is named only where the DNA matches it firmly. Size values are once, few and many counts, or a class for expanded clones, and some rows have none.

>TRBD2|TRBV10-3|TRBJ2-1|few
CAISGLAGRGNEQFF
TGTGCCATCAGTGGCCTAGCGGGAAGGGGCAATGAGCAGTTCTTC
>-|TRBV20-1|TRBJ1-5|-
CSASRPGDNQPQHF
TGCAGTGCTAGCCGTCCAGGGGACAATCAGCCCCAGCATTTT
>TRBD2|TRBV4-3|TRBJ2-4|-
CASSQVLAGGPGIQYF
TGCGCCAGCAGCCAAGTTCTAGCGGGAGGGCCGGGCATTCAGTACTTC
>TRBD1|TRBV7-9|TRBJ2-1|-
CASSEGASSYNEQFF
TGTGCCAGCAGCGAGGGGGCTAGCTCCTACAATGAGCAGTTCTTC
>-|TRBV20-1|TRBJ1-1|few
CSAREAGNTEAFF
TGCAGTGCTAGAGAGGCTGGCAACACTGAAGCTTTCTTT
>TRBD1|TRBV6-1|TRBJ2-7|many
CASSRAFIGTGLYEQYF
TGTGCCAGCAGTCGGGCGTTCATAGGGACAGGGCTCTACGAGCAGTACTTC
>TRBD1|TRBV5-4|TRBJ1-2|once
CASSSGGLPGQMYGYTF
TGTGCCAGCAGCTCGGGAGGGCTACCGGGACAGATGTATGGCTACACCTTC
>TRBD2|TRBV11-2|TRBJ2-1|few
CASSYAGTSGRGYNEQFF
TGTGCCAGCAGCTATGCCGGGACTAGCGGGAGGGGGTACAATGAGCAGTTCTTC
>-|TRBV10-3|TRBJ1-2|few
CAISAKGLGGPDYGYTF
TGTGCCATCAGTGCGAAAGGTCTGGGGGGGCCTGACTATGGCTACACCTTC
>-|TRBV24-1|TRBJ2-4|many
CATSDPGGTIQYF
TGTGCCACCAGTGACCCCGGGGGAACCATTCAGTACTTC
>-|TRBV28|TRBJ2-6|-
CASSLLAGSGANVLTF
TGTGCCAGCAGTTTATTGGCAGGCTCTGGGGCCAACGTCCTGACTTTC
>TRBD2|TRBV5-1|TRBJ2-3|few
CASSPKPGLARVTDTQYF
TGCGCCAGCAGCCCCAAACCGGGACTAGCGCGAGTCACAGATACGCAGTATTTT
>-|TRBV14|TRBJ1-1|-
CASNPWAGTEAFF
TGTGCCAGCAACCCATGGGCCGGCACTGAAGCTTTCTTT
>TRBD2|TRBV9|TRBJ2-1|many
CASSVAGGPNNEQFF
TGTGCCAGCAGCGTAGCGGGAGGGCCGAACAATGAGCAGTTCTTC
>-|TRBV2|TRBJ2-2|-
CAISHHLLTGLENTGELFF
TGTGCCATCAGCCACCACCTTCTCACAGGGTTAGAAAACACCGGGGAGCTGTTTTTT
>TRBD1|TRBV6-1|TRBJ1-4|few
CASSRQGANEKLFF
TGTGCCAGCAGTCGACAGGGTGCTAATGAAAAACTGTTTTTT
>TRBD2|TRBV7-9|TRBJ2-1|-
CASSLTSGRASEQFF
TGTGCCAGCAGCTTGACTAGCGGGAGGGCCAGTGAGCAGTTCTTC
>-|TRBV20-1|TRBJ2-3|-
CSARKPSTDTQYF
TGCAGTGCTAGAAAGCCGAGCACAGATACGCAGTATTTT
>TRBD1|TRBV4-3|TRBJ2-1|many
CASSQVGWGQRERTGEFF
TGCGCCAGCAGCCAAGTAGGATGGGGCCAACGTGAGAGAACAGGGGAGTTCTTC
>TRBD2|TRBV7-2|TRBJ2-2|few
CASSLVGLAGATGELFF
TGTGCCAGCAGCTTAGTGGGATTAGCGGGAGCTACCGGGGAGCTGTTTTTT
>TRBD2|TRBV7-8|TRBJ2-5|-
CASSLAVAGPKETQYF
TGTGCCAGCAGCTTAGCCGTAGCGGGGCCCAAAGAGACCCAGTACTTC
>-|TRBV20-1|TRBJ2-3|-
CSARRDTQYF
TGCAGTGCTAGAAGAGATACGCAGTATTTT
>-|TRBV7-8|TRBJ1-1|-
CASSLRTAADTEAFF
TGTGCCAGCAGCTTAAGGACCGCTGCTGACACTGAAGCTTTCTTT
>-|TRBV19|TRBJ2-5|few
CASSIGYQGTQYF
TGTGCCAGTAGTATCGGCTATCAGGGGACCCAGTACTTC
>-|TRBV6-5|TRBJ2-3|-
CASSYPGTRSTDTQYF
TGTGCCAGCAGTTACCCCGGGACCCGAAGCACAGATACGCAGTATTTT
>TRBD2|TRBV5-5|TRBJ2-1|-
CASSLAPLALAGDNEQFF
TGTGCCAGCAGCTTGGCGCCCCTGGCATTAGCGGGAGACAATGAGCAGTTCTTC
>-|TRBV7-9|TRBJ1-1|-
CASSFKGGMEAFF
TGTGCCAGCAGCTTCAAAGGGGGGATGGAAGCTTTCTTT
>-|TRBV7-6|TRBJ2-1|many
CASRSGETHEQFF
TGTGCCAGCAGGTCAGGGGAGACGCACGAGCAGTTCTTC
>-|TRBV28|TRBJ1-6|few
CASSGPGAAYNSPLHF
TGTGCCAGCAGTGGGCCCGGGGCCGCATATAATTCACCCCTCCACTTT
>-|TRBV28|TRBJ1-3|-
CASSLIGGFSGNTIYF
TGTGCCAGCAGCCTAATTGGAGGCTTCTCTGGAAACACCATATATTTT
>-|TRBV20-1|TRBJ2-2|-
CSARGDQNTGELFF
TGCAGTGCTAGAGGGGACCAGAACACCGGGGAGCTGTTTTTT
>TRBD2|TRBV12-3/TRBV12-4|TRBJ2-7|-
CASSLIGRGDEQYF
TGTGCCAGCAGTTTAATAGGACGGGGGGACGAGCAGTACTTC
>-|TRBV15|TRBJ1-3|few
CATSRGGSSGNTIYF
TGTGCCACCAGCAGAGGCGGGTCATCAGGAAACACCATATATTTT
>TRBD2|TRBV20-1|TRBJ2-3|many
CSAGLAGVPDTQYF
TGCAGTGCCGGCCTTGCGGGAGTCCCAGATACGCAGTATTTT
>TRBD2|TRBV7-3|TRBJ2-1|-
CASSPWDGLGHHRFF
TGTGCCAGCAGCCCTTGGGATGGACTAGGGCACCACAGGTTCTTC
>-|TRBV5-6|TRBJ2-5|-
CASTQGFRETQYF
TGTGCCAGCACCCAGGGCTTCCGGGAGACCCAGTACTTC
>TRBD2|TRBV9|TRBJ2-1|-
CASSGSGSTYNEQFF
TGTGCCAGCAGCGGTAGCGGGAGCACCTACAATGAGCAGTTCTTC
>-|TRBV4-1|TRBJ2-5|few
CASSQDYRQETQYF
TGCGCCAGCAGCCAAGATTACAGGCAAGAGACCCAGTACTTC
>-|TRBV11-2|TRBJ2-3|-
CASSLRFGRGDTQYF
TGTGCCAGCAGCTTAAGATTCGGGAGAGGAGATACGCAGTATTTT
>TRBD2|TRBV27|TRBJ2-1|-
CASRAGGLSSYNEQFF
TGTGCCAGCAGAGCGGGAGGACTGAGCTCCTACAATGAGCAGTTCTTC
>-|TRBV19|TRBJ2-1|few
CASSIGGAEQFF
TGTGCCAGTAGTATTGGGGGGGCTGAGCAGTTCTTC
>-|TRBV6-2/TRBV6-3|TRBJ2-7|many
CASSPGLSYEQYF
TGCGCCAGCAGCCCCGGACTTTCCTACGAGCAGTACTTC
>TRBD1|TRBV9|TRBJ1-2|many
CASSQDRAANYGYTF
TGTGCCAGCAGCCAGGACAGGGCAGCTAACTATGGCTACACCTTC
>TRBD2|TRBV9|TRBJ2-5|-
CASSGLAAFQETQYF
TGTGCCAGCAGCGGGCTAGCGGCCTTCCAAGAGACCCAGTACTTC
>-|TRBV3-1|TRBJ2-3|many
CASSLGLLGGADTQYF
TGTGCCAGCAGCCTCGGACTATTAGGCGGGGCAGATACGCAGTATTTT
>TRBD1|TRBV9|TRBJ2-1|-
CASSPRQGWEQFF
TGTGCCAGCAGCCCCAGACAGGGTTGGGAGCAGTTCTTC
>-|TRBV19|TRBJ1-5|few
CASSTRTGGNQPQHF
TGTGCCAGTAGTACGCGGACGGGGGGCAATCAGCCCCAGCATTTT
>-|TRBV20-1|TRBJ2-5|few
CSAPAPPVVALYLGETQYF
TGCAGTGCTCCCGCCCCACCGGTGGTAGCGCTTTATTTGGGAGAGACCCAGTACTTC
>TRBD2|TRBV29-1|TRBJ2-1|-
CSVASGTSGNNEQFF
TGCAGCGTTGCTAGCGGGACTAGCGGAAACAATGAGCAGTTCTTC
>-|TRBV6-1|TRBJ1-5|-
CASTGARVDNQPQHF
TGTGCCAGCACTGGAGCGCGGGTGGACAATCAGCCCCAGCATTTT
>-|TRBV29-1|TRBJ2-1|many
CSVGMSLSYNEQFF
TGCAGCGTTGGTATGAGTTTGTCCTACAATGAGCAGTTCTTC
>TRBD2|TRBV5-1|TRBJ2-1|-
CASSSSLAGELRNEQFF
TGCGCCAGCAGCTCCTCGCTAGCGGGAGAATTACGCAATGAGCAGTTCTTC
>-|TRBV28|TRBJ2-3|-
CASSLTGTDSTDTQYF
TGTGCCAGCAGTTTAACAGGGACGGACTCCACAGATACGCAGTATTTT
>-|TRBV7-2|TRBJ1-4|few
CASSLWTPNEKLFF
TGTGCCAGCAGCTTGTGGACTCCGAATGAAAAACTGTTTTTT
>-|TRBV7-9|TRBJ2-2|-
CASSLGTFTGELFF
TGTGCCAGCAGCTTAGGTACCTTCACCGGGGAGCTGTTTTTT